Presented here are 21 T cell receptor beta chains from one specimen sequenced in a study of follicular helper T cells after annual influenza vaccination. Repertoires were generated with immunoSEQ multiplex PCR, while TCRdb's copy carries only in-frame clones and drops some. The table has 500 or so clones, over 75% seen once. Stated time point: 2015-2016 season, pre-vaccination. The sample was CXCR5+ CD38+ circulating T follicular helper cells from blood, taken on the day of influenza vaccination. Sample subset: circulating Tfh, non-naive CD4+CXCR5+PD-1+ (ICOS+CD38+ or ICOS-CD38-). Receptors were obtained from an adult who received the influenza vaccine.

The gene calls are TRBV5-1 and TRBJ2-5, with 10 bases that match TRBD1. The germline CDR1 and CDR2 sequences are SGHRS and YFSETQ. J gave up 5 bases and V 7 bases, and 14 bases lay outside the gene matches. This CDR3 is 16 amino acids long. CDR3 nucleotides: TGCGCCAGCGCTGAATCGGGACAGGGGTATGGGGAGACCCAGTACTTC. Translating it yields CASAESGQGYGETQYF.

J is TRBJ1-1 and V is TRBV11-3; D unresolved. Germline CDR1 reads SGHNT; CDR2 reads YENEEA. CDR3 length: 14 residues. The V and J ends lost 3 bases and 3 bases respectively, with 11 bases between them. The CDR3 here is CASSFGPSHTEAFF. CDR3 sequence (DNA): TGTGCCAGCAGCTTTGGGCCCTCGCACACTGAAGCTTTCTTT.

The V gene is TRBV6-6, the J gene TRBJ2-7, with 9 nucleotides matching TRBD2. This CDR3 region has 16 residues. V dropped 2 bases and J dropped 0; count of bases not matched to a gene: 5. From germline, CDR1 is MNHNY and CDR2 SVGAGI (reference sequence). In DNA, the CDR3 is TGTGCCAGCAGTTACGCGGGCGGGAGGGCCTCCTACGAGCAGTACTTC. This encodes CASSYAGGRASYEQYF.

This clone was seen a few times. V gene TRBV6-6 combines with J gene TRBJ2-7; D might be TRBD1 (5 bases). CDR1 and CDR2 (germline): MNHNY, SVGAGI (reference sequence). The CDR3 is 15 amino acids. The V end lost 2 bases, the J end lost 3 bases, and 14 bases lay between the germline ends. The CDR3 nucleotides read TGTGCCAGCAGTTACACCATCCTGCAGGGCTACGAGCAGTACTTC. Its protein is CASSYTILQGYEQYF.

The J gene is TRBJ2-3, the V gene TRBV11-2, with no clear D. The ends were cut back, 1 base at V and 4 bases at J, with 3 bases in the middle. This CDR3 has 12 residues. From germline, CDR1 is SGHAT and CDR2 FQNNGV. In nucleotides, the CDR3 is TGTGCCAGCAGCTTAGCCGCAGATACGCAGTATTTT. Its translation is CASSLAADTQYF.

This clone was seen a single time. CDR3 amino acids: CASSRPTGETFF. The CDR3 coding sequence is TGTGCCAGCAGCCGACCGACAGGCGAAACTTTCTTT. V and J are TRBV6-6 and TRBJ1-1; tentative D call: TRBD1 (6 bases). The length of the CDR3 is 12 residues. The ends were cut back, 6 bases at V and 12 bases at J, with 17 bases in the middle. Germline loops: CDR1 MNHNY, CDR2 SVGAGI (reference sequence).

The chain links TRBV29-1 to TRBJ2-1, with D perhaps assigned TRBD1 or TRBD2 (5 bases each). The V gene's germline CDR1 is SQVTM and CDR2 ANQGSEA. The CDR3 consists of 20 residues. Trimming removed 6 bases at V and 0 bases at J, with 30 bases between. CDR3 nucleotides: TGCAGCGTCCCATTTTGGGGGAGACCGGGGTCGGGGAGCTCCTACAATGAGCAGTTCTTC. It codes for CSVPFWGRPGSGSSYNEQFF.

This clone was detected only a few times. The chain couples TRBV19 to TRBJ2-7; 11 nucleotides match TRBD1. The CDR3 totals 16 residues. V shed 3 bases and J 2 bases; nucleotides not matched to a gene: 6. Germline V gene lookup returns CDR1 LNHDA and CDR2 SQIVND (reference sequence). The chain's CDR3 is CASSIKSGQGAYEQYF. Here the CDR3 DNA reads TGTGCCAGTAGTATCAAATCGGGACAGGGGGCCTACGAGCAGTACTTC. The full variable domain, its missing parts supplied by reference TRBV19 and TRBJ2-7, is DGGITQSPKYLFRKEGQNVTLSCEQNLNHDAMYWYRQDPGQGLRLIYYSQIVNDFQKGDIAEGYSVSREKKESFPLTVTSAQKNPTAFYLCASSIKSGQGAYEQYFGPGTRLTVT.

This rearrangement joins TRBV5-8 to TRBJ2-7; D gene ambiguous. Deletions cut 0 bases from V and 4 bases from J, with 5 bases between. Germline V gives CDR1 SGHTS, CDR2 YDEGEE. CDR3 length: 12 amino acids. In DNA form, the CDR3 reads TGTGCCAGCAGCTTGGATTTTTACGAGCAGTACTTC. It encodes CASSLDFYEQYF. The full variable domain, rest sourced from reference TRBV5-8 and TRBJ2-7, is EAGVTQSPTHLIKTRGQQATLRCSPISGHTSVYWYQQALGLGLQFLLWYDEGEERNRGNFPPRFSGRQFPNYSSELNVNALELEDSALYLCASSLDFYEQYFGPGTRLTVT.

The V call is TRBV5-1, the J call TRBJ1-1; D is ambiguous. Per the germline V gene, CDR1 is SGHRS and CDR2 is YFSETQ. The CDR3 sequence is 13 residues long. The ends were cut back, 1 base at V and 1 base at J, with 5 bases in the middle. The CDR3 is CASSLHQNTEAFF. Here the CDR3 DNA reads TGCGCCAGCAGCTTGCACCAGAACACTGAAGCTTTCTTT.

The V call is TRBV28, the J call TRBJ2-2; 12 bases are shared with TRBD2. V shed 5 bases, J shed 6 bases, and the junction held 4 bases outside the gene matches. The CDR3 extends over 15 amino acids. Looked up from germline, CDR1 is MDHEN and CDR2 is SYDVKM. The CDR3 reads CASSRLAGAAGELFF. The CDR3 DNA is TGTGCCAGCAGTAGACTAGCGGGAGCGGCCGGGGAGCTGTTTTTT. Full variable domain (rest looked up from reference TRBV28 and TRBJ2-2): DVKVTQSSRYLVKRTGEKVFLECVQDMDHENMFWYRQDPGLGLRLIYFSYDVKMKEKGDIPEGYSVSREKKERFSLILESASTNQTSMYLCASSRLAGAAGELFFGEGSRLTVL.

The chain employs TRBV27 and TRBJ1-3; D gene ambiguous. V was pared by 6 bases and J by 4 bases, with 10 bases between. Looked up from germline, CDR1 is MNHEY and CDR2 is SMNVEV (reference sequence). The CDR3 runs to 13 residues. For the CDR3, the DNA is TGTGCCAGCAGACCCAACGGGGGAAACACCATATATTTT. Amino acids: CASRPNGGNTIYF.

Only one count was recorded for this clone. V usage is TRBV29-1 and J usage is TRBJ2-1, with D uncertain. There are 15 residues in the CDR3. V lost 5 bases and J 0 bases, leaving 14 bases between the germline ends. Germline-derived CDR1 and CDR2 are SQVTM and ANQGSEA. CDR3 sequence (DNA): TGCAGCGTTACGAGGTCGATAGACTCCTACAATGAGCAGTTCTTC. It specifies CSVTRSIDSYNEQFF.

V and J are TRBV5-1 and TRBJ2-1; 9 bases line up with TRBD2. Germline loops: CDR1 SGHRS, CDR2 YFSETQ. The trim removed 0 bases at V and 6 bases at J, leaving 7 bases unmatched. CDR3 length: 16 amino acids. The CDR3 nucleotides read TGCGCCAGCAGCTTGGGTCATGGGCGGGAGGGCAATGAGCAGTTCTTC. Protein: CASSLGHGREGNEQFF.

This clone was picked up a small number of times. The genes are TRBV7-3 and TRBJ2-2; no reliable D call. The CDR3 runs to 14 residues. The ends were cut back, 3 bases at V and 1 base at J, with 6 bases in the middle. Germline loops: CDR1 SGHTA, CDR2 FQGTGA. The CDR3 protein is CASSFDLNTGELFF. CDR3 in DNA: TGTGCCAGCAGCTTCGACCTGAACACCGGGGAGCTGTTTTTT.

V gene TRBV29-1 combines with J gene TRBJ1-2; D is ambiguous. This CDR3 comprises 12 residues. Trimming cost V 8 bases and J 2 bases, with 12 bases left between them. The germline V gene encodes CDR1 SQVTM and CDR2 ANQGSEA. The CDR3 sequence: CSSQLGNYGYTF. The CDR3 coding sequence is TGCAGCTCCCAGCTGGGGAACTATGGCTACACCTTC. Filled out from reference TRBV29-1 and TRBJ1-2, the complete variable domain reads SAVISQKPSRDICQRGTSLTIQCQVDSQVTMMFWYRQQPGQSLTLIATANQGSEATYESGFVIDKFPISRPNLTFSTLTVSNMSPEDSSIYLCSSQLGNYGYTFGSGTRLTVV.

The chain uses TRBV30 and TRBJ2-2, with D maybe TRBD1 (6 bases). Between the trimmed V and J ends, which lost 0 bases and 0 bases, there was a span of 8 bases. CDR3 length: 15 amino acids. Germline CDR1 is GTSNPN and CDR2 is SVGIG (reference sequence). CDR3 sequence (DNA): TGTGCCTGGAGTGTGGACAGAACGAACACCGGGGAGCTGTTTTTT. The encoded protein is CAWSVDRTNTGELFF.

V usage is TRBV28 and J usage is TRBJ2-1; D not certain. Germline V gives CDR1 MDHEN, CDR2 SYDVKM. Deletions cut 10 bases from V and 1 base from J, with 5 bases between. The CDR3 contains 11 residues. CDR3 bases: TGTGCCACCACTTCCTACAATGAGCAGTTCTTC. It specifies CATTSYNEQFF.

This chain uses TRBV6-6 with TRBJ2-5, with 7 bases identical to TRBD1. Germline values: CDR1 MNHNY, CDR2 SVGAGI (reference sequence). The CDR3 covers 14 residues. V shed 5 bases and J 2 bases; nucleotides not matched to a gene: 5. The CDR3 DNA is TGTGCCAGCAGTCCGGGACAGATACAAGAGACCCAGTACTTC. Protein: CASSPGQIQETQYF.

The CDR3 nucleotides are TGTGCCGGCCGAGGAGAGTGGCTTGAGCAGTTCTTC. Amino acid sequence: CAGRGEWLEQFF. This chain joins TRBV2 and TRBJ2-1; D remains unclear. Germline CDR1 is SNHLY and CDR2 is FYNNEI. This CDR3 is 12 amino acids long. Trimming took off 11 bases at V and 9 bases at J, with 17 bases between the two ends. The full variable domain, with the rest looked up from reference TRBV2 and TRBJ2-1, is EPEVTQTPSHQVTQMGQEVILRCVPISNHLYFYWYRQILGQKVEFLVSFYNNEISEKSEIFDDQFSVERPDGSNFTLKIRSTKLEDSAMYFCAGRGEWLEQFFGPGTRLTVL.

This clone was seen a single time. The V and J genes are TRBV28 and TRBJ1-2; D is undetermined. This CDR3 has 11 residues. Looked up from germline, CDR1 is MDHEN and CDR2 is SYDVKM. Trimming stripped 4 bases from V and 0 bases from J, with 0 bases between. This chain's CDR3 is CASSSNYGYTF. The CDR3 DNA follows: TGTGCCAGCAGTTCTAACTATGGCTACACCTTC.